A single sample is the source of the 30 T cell receptor beta chains below, sequenced in a study of blood T cell repertoires in COVID-19. Only in-frame clones appear in the TCRdb table, and some are missing; sequencing was by immunoSEQ multiplex PCR. The sample records 220,000 or so clones, 70% to 85% being singletons. Sequencing input: PBMCs or T cells enriched from blood (not recorded which). These receptors all stem from a woman aged 55 to 70 who had recovered from COVID-19.

V usage is TRBV21-1 and J usage is TRBJ1-5; the tabulated D call, TRBD1, remains unverified against the DNA. TRBV21-1 is an annotated pseudogene. The CDR3 loop spans 13 amino acids. The CDR3 here is CASSDRGHQPQHF. CDR3 in DNA: TGTGCCAGCAGCGACAGGGGGCATCAGCCCCAGCATTTT.

The chain recombines TRBV7-6 with TRBJ2-2; 11 bases line up with TRBD1. Germline trimming cut 5 bases from V and 5 bases from J; bases unmatched to any gene: 7. CDR1 SGHVS and CDR2 FNYEAQ come from the germline V gene. The CDR3 consists of 16 residues. As DNA, the CDR3 is TGTGCCAGCAGCCTTGGACAGGGGGCGCAGACCGGGGAGCTGTTTTTT. Residues: CASSLGQGAQTGELFF.

This clone was observed a few times. The CDR3 DNA sequence: TGTGCCAGCAGCCCCCGCCCGATCGGGGATTCACCCCTCCACTTT. Translated: CASSPRPIGDSPLHF. The chain couples TRBV9 to TRBJ1-6; D is ambiguous. V gave up 4 bases and J gave up 8 bases, with 16 bases separating them. In germline, CDR1 is SGDLS, CDR2 YYNGEE. This CDR3 region has 15 residues.

The rearrangement joins TRBV29-1 to TRBJ1-2, with no clear D. The CDR3 consists of 13 residues. Germline V lookup: CDR1 SQVTM, CDR2 ANQGSEA. V was pared by 1 base and J by 3 bases, with 9 bases between. The chain's CDR3 is CSVEVADDYGYTF. The CDR3 DNA reads TGCAGCGTTGAAGTGGCGGATGACTATGGCTACACCTTC.

V usage is TRBV6-5 and J usage is TRBJ2-4; D gene ambiguous. Between the trimmed V and J ends, which lost 4 bases and 1 base, there was a span of 11 bases. CDR3 size: 15 residues. Germline V CDR1 and CDR2: MNHEY, SVGAGI. DNA for the CDR3: TGTGCCAGCAGTTCCAACCCTCAGGCCAAAAACATTCAGTACTTC. Translation: CASSSNPQAKNIQYF.

The CDR3 region has the DNA TGTGCCAGCAGTTACCCGACAGAAGAGACCCAGTACTTC. Protein product: CASSYPTEETQYF. This chain links TRBV6-5 with TRBJ2-5, with D possibly being TRBD1 (5 bases). CDR3 length: 13 amino acids. Germline CDR1 MNHEY, CDR2 SVGAGI. V was shortened by 2 bases and J by 3 bases, with 7 bases between the two germline ends.

The chain carries TRBV3-1 (or the pseudogene TRBV3-2) and TRBJ2-3, with TRBD2 matching over 7 bases. The CDR3 length is 16 residues. J was trimmed by 0 bases and V by 0 bases; bases with no gene match: 3. CDR1 LGHDT and CDR2 YNNKEL come from the germline V gene (reference sequence). This chain's CDR3 is CASSQETSRSTDTQYF. The CDR3 DNA sequence: TGTGCCAGCAGCCAAGAGACTAGCCGTAGCACAGATACGCAGTATTTT.

V usage is TRBV9 and J usage is TRBJ1-2, with D hard to call. CDR3 length equals 12 residues. Per the germline V gene, CDR1 is SGDLS and CDR2 is YYNGEE. Trimming left V 3 bases short and J 6 bases short, with 9 bases between. The CDR3 is CASSAWADGYTF. The CDR3 coding sequence is TGTGCCAGCAGCGCCTGGGCCGATGGCTACACCTTC.

This clone occurred a few times. This chain joins TRBV6-5 and TRBJ1-3; D uncertain. CDR1 is MNHEY, CDR2 SVGAGI, per germline. V dropped 2 bases and J dropped 2 bases, with 10 bases sitting between them. The CDR3 loop spans 15 amino acids. The CDR3 DNA is TGTGCCAGCAGTTACAGGAGATCAGCTGGAAACACCATATATTTT. Its translation is CASSYRRSAGNTIYF.

This chain's CDR3 is CASSLTGTGELFF. The CDR3 nucleotides read TGCGCCAGCAGCTTGACAGGCACCGGGGAGCTGTTTTTT. The chain is built from TRBV5-1 and TRBJ2-2; D might be TRBD1 (5 bases). Trimming took off 1 base at V and 4 bases at J, with 5 bases between the two ends. CDR1 and CDR2 (germline): SGHRS, YFSETQ. The CDR3 is made up of 13 amino acids.

This chain joins TRBV7-9 and TRBJ2-1; D is perhaps TRBD2 (5 bases). There are 15 residues in the CDR3. Trimming shortened V by 0 bases and J by 6 bases, and 12 bases separated the two germline ends. Germline assignment: CDR1 SEHNR and CDR2 FQNEAQ (reference sequence). CDR3 DNA: TGTGCCAGCAGCTTAGCGCTGGCGGGCTTCAATGAGCAGTTCTTC. Encoded protein: CASSLALAGFNEQFF.

This clone showed up just once. J is TRBJ1-1 and V is TRBV5-1; TRBD1 is a possible D gene (5 bases). V was pared by 3 bases and J by 7 bases, with 13 bases between. Germline CDR1 is SGHRS and CDR2 is YFSETQ. This CDR3 is 13 amino acids long. The CDR3, as DNA: TGCGCCAGCAGCTCCAGGGTAAATGATGAAGCTTTCTTT. This gives the protein CASSSRVNDEAFF.

V and J are TRBV15 and TRBJ1-1; 7 positions match TRBD1. The germline gives CDR1 LNHNV, CDR2 YYDKDF (reference sequence). V was clipped by 1 base and J by 1 base; unmatched bases: 0. CDR3 length equals 14 residues. CDR3 DNA: TGTGCCACCAGCAGAGGACAGGGGAACACTGAAGCTTTCTTT. It yields the protein CATSRGQGNTEAFF.

The CDR3 DNA reads as TGCGCCAGCAGGGGACAGGGTCTGGAAACTGAAGCTTTCTTT. Protein sequence: CASRGQGLETEAFF. This sequence joins TRBV5-1 and TRBJ1-1, with 9 bases lining up with TRBD1. J gave up 5 bases and V 5 bases, and 7 bases lay outside the gene matches. Germline-derived CDR1 and CDR2 are SGHRS and YFSETQ. This CDR3 spans 14 amino acids.

This chain uses TRBV4-3 with TRBJ2-7, with TRBD1 identical over 8 bases. The CDR3 covers 13 residues. Trimming cost V 4 bases and J 5 bases; bases outside gene matches: 4. Germline CDR1 reads LGHNA; CDR2 reads YSLEER. Written as DNA, the CDR3 is TGCGCCAGCAGCCTTGGACAGGGCAACGAGCAGTACTTC. Its translation: CASSLGQGNEQYF.

The V call is TRBV5-6, the J call TRBJ1-1; 8 bases are a match to TRBD1. CDR3 length: 15 amino acids. In germline, CDR1 is SGHDT, CDR2 YYEEEE. The junction had 8 bases not matched to a gene; V was cut back by 3 bases and J by 4 bases. CDR3 loop: CASSSGTGTFTEAFF. The CDR3 bases are TGTGCCAGCAGCTCTGGGACAGGTACTTTCACTGAAGCTTTCTTT.

The genes are TRBV5-1 and TRBJ1-6; D is ambiguous. Germline V CDR1 and CDR2: SGHRS, YFSETQ. The germline V and J ends were trimmed by 0 bases and 4 bases, with 8 bases remaining between them. The CDR3 length is 15 residues. CDR3 amino acids: CASSLGTVYNSPLHF. The CDR3 DNA is TGCGCCAGCAGCTTGGGAACAGTGTATAATTCACCCCTCCACTTT.

This clone came up once. J is TRBJ2-7 and V is TRBV2, with a tentative D call TRBD2 (7 bases). Trimming took 5 bases from V and 3 from J, leaving 23 bases between them. Germline V gene sequence: CDR1 SNHLY, CDR2 FYNNEI. There are 17 residues in the CDR3. CDR3: CASSFSLRGGFDYEQYF. The CDR3 nucleotides are TGTGCCAGCAGTTTCTCTTTAAGGGGGGGATTTGACTACGAGCAGTACTTC.

The chain links TRBV27 to TRBJ1-1, with TRBD1 matching 7 bases. The V and J ends lost 5 bases and 13 bases, in that order; junction bases with no gene match: 10. The CDR3 loop spans 12 amino acids. In germline, CDR1 is MNHEY, CDR2 SMNVEV (reference sequence). CDR3 nucleotides: TGTGCCAGCAGTAGACTCGGGACAGATGTTTTCTTT. Encoded protein: CASSRLGTDVFF.

The gene calls are TRBV9 and TRBJ2-7, with D maybe TRBD2 (5 bases). The CDR3 consists of 13 residues. Germline CDR1 reads SGDLS; CDR2 reads YYNGEE. V lost 4 bases and J 3 bases, leaving 11 bases between the germline ends. As DNA, the CDR3 is TGTGCCAGCAGCATGAATAGCGACTACGAGCAGTACTTC. Residues: CASSMNSDYEQYF.

The V gene is TRBV6-5, the J gene TRBJ2-1, with D unclear. The CDR3 contains 13 residues. CDR1 and CDR2 (germline): MNHEY, SVGAGI. Deletions cut 6 bases from V and 5 bases from J, with 11 bases between. The CDR3 coding sequence is TGTGCCAGCAGGCCGCGGATCCACAATGAGCAGTTCTTC. It codes for CASRPRIHNEQFF.

The chain joins TRBV5-1 to TRBJ1-2, with D possibly TRBD1 on 5 matching bases. The ends were cut back, 0 bases at V and 4 bases at J, with 13 bases in the middle. This CDR3 spans 15 amino acids. Germline CDR1 SGHRS, CDR2 YFSETQ. DNA of the CDR3: TGCGCCAGCAGCTTGGCCTTTTCCGACAGCTATGGCTACACCTTC. Its protein product is CASSLAFSDSYGYTF.

A remark on this clone: The same CDR3 arises from other DNA sequences in this sample as well. This rearrangement joins TRBV6-5 to TRBJ2-7; 9 bases map to TRBD1. CDR1 and CDR2 from the germline V gene are MNHEY and SVGAGI. Losses at the gene ends were 0 bases for V and 0 bases for J; bases not matched to a gene: 3. This CDR3 has 16 amino acids. The CDR3 here is CASSYSTGGISYEQYF. The DNA for the CDR3 is TGTGCCAGCAGTTACTCGACAGGGGGGATCTCCTACGAGCAGTACTTC.

The gene calls are TRBV5-8 and TRBJ2-1; TRBD2 matches 7 bases. The CDR3 is 15 residues long. Germline V gene sequence: CDR1 SGHTS, CDR2 YDEGEE. V shed 0 bases, J shed 6 bases, and the junction held 6 bases outside the gene matches. The CDR3 region is CASSLEASGGNEQFF. The CDR3 DNA is TGTGCCAGCAGCTTGGAGGCTAGCGGAGGCAATGAGCAGTTCTTC.

This chain connects TRBV5-1 to TRBJ1-2; no firm D call. The CDR3 spans 14 residues. The V gene lost 4 bases and the J gene lost 6 bases, with 16 bases spanning the gap. Germline V gene sequence: CDR1 SGHRS, CDR2 YFSETQ. The chain's CDR3 is CASSPPRGRDGYTF. CDR3 coding DNA: TGCGCCAGCAGCCCCCCACGGGGAAGAGATGGCTACACCTTC. Full variable domain (rest looked up from reference TRBV5-1 and TRBJ1-2): KAGVTQTPRYLIKTRGQQVTLSCSPISGHRSVSWYQQTPGQGLQFLFEYFSETQRNKGNFPGRFSGRQFSNSRSEMNVSTLELGDSALYLCASSPPRGRDGYTFGSGTRLTVV.

This sequence joins TRBV6-1 and TRBJ1-2; D is unclear. The V gene's germline CDR1 is MNHNS and CDR2 SASEGT. This CDR3 has 12 amino acids. Trimming stripped 3 bases from V and 11 bases from J, with 13 bases between. CDR3 loop: CASSETMRGYTF. In nucleotides, the CDR3 is TGTGCCAGCAGTGAGACGATGCGGGGTTACACCTTC.

Here the CDR3 reads CSASWGGGYSPLHF. The CDR3 DNA sequence: TGCAGTGCTAGTTGGGGGGGCGGTTATTCACCCCTCCACTTT. V usage is TRBV20-1 and J usage is TRBJ1-6, with D perhaps matching TRBD1 (6 bases). From germline, CDR1 is DFQATT and CDR2 SNEGSKA (reference sequence). Trimming stripped 3 bases from V and 8 bases from J, with 14 bases between. The CDR3 extends over 14 amino acids.

The chain uses TRBV7-2 and TRBJ2-5, with 8 bases lining up with TRBD1. V shed 4 bases and J 2 bases; nucleotides not matched to a gene: 3. There are 14 residues in the CDR3. CDR1 SGHTA and CDR2 FQGNSA come from the germline V gene. CDR3: CASSSYRGQETQYF. The CDR3, as DNA: TGTGCCAGCAGCTCCTACAGGGGGCAAGAGACCCAGTACTTC.

This clone was seen a few times. The chain recombines TRBV11-3 with TRBJ2-1; 13 bases are a match to TRBD2. The junction had 7 bases not matched to a gene; V was cut back by 5 bases and J by 9 bases. Germline loops: CDR1 SGHNT, CDR2 YENEEA. The CDR3 spans 15 residues. CDR3: CASSLSGLAGREQFF. CDR3 DNA sequence: TGTGCCAGCAGCCTCTCGGGACTAGCGGGACGTGAGCAGTTCTTC.

This chain joins TRBV9 and TRBJ2-7; 9 bases align to TRBD2. V lost 4 bases and J lost 3; bases outside the gene matches: 8. CDR1 and CDR2 from the germline V gene are SGDLS and YYNGEE. The CDR3 has 15 residues. The CDR3 coding sequence is TGTGCCAGCAGCCCTAGCGGGGCAGGCCTCTACGAGCAGTACTTC. This encodes CASSPSGAGLYEQYF.